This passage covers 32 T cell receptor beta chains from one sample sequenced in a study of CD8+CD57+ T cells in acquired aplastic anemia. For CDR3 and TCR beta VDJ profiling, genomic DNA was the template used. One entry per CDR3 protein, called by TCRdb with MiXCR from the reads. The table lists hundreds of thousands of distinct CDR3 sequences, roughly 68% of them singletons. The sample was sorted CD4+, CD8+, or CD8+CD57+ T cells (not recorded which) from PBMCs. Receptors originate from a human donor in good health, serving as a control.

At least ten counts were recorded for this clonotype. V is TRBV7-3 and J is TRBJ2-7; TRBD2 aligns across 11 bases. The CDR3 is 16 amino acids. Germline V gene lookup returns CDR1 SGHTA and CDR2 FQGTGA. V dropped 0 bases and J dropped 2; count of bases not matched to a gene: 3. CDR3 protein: CASSLTSGGGAYEQYF. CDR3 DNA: TGTGCCAGCAGCTTAACTAGCGGGGGGGGCGCCTACGAGCAGTACTTC.

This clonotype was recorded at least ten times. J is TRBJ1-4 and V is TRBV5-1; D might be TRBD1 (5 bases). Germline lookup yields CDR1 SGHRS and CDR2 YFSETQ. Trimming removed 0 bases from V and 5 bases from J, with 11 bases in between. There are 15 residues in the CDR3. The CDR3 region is CASSLVAGINEKLFF. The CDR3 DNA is TGCGCCAGCAGCTTGGTCGCAGGGATCAATGAAAAACTGTTTTTT. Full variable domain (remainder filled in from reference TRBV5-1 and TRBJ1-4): KAGVTQTPRYLIKTRGQQVTLSCSPISGHRSVSWYQQTPGQGLQFLFEYFSETQRNKGNFPGRFSGRQFSNSRSEMNVSTLELGDSALYLCASSLVAGINEKLFFGSGTQLSVL.

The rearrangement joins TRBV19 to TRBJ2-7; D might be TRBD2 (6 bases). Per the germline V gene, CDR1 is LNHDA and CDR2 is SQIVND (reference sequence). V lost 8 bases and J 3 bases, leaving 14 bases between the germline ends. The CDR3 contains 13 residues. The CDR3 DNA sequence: TGTGCCAGTGCGCGGGGACCGGGCTACGAGCAGTACTTC. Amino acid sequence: CASARGPGYEQYF.

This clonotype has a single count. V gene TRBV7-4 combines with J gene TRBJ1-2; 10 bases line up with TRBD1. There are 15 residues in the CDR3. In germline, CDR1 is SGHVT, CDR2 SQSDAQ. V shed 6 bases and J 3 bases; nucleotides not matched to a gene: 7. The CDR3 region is CASRTGQGMDYGYTF. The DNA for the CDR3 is TGTGCCAGCAGGACGGGACAGGGGATGGACTATGGCTACACCTTC.

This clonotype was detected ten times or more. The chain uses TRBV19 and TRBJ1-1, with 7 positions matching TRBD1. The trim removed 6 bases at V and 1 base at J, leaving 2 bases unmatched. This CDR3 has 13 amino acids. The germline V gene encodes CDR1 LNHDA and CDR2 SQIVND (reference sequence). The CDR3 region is CASSNRGNTEAFF. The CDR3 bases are TGTGCCAGTAGCAACAGGGGGAACACTGAAGCTTTCTTT.

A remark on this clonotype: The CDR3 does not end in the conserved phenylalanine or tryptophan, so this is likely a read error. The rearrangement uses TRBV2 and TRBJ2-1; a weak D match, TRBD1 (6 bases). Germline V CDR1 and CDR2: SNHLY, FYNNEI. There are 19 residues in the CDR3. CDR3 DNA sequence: TGTGCCATCAGTGCCCTATTAGGGGGTGAGGACCGTTCCTACAATGAGCAGTTCTCC. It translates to CAISALLGGEDRSYNEQFS.

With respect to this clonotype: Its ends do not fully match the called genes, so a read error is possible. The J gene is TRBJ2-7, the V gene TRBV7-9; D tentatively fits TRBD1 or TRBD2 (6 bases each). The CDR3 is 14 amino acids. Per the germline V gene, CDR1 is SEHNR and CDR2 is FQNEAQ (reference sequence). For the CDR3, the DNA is TGCGCCAGCAGCTTGAGAGGGGGGTTAGACAAAAAGAATTTC. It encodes CASSLRGGLDKKNF.

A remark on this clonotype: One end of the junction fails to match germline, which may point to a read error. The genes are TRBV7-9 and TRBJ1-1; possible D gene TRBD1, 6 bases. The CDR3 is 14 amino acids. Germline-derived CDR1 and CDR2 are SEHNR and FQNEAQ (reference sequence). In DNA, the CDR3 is TGTGCCGGCAGCTTAGAGCGGGGGGCCTACGAGCAGTACTTT. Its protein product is CAGSLERGAYEQYF.

The chain's CDR3 is CASSSDMEIQPLHF. The DNA of the CDR3 is TGCGCCAGCAGCTCCGACATGGAAATTCAACCCCTCCACTTT. The rearrangement uses TRBV5-1 and TRBJ1-6, with D hard to call. The CDR3 has 14 amino acids. Germline CDR1 and CDR2: SGHRS and YFSETQ. The germline V and J ends were trimmed by 3 bases and 12 bases, with 16 bases remaining between them.

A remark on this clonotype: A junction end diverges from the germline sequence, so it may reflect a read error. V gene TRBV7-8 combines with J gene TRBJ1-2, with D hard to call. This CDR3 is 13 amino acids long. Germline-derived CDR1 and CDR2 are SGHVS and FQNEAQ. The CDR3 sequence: CASSTIANNGYAF. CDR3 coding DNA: TGTGCCAGCAGTACAATCGCTAACAACGGTTACGCTTTC.

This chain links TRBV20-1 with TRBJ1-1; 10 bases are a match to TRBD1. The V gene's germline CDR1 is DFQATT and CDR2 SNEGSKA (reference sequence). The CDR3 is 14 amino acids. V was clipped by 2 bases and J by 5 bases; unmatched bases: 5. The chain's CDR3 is CSARRQGAGTEAFF. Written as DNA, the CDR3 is TGCAGTGCTAGAAGACAGGGGGCGGGAACTGAAGCTTTCTTT.

The CDR3 DNA is TGTGCCAGCAGCTTGGGCCAGGGCTCTGGGGGAGTTGAGCAGTACTTC. It encodes CASSLGQGSGGVEQYF. This chain links TRBV5-6 with TRBJ2-7; either TRBD1 or TRBD2 may supply D (5 bases each). The ends were cut back, 0 bases at V and 7 bases at J, with 20 bases in the middle. CDR1 SGHDT and CDR2 YYEEEE come from the germline V gene. The CDR3 extends over 16 amino acids.

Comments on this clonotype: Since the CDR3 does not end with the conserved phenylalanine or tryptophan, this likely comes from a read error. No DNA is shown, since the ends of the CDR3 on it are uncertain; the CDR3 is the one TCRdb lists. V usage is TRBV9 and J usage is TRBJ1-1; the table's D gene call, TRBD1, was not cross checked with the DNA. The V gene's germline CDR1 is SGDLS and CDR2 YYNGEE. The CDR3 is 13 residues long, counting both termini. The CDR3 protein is CASSGLRGSGANV.

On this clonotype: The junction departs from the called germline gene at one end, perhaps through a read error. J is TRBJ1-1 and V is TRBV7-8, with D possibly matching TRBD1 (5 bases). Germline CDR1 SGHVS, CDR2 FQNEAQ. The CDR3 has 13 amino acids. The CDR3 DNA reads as TGTGCCAGCAGCTTAGAGTGCAGGGCTGAGCCTGTATTT. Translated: CASSLECRAEPVF.

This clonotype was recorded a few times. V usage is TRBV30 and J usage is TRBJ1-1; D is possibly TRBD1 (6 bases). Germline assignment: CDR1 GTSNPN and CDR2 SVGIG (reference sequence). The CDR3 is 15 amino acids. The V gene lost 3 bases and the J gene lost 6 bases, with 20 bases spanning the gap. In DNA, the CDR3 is TGTGCCTGGAGCCCCGCCCTCGGGGGGGCACCTGAAGCTTTCTTT. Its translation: CAWSPALGGAPEAFF.

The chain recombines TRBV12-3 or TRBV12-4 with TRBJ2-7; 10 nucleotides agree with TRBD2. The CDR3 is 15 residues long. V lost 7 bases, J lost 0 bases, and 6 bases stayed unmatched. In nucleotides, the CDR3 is TGTGCCAGCACCACTAGCGGGACCAGCTCCTACGAGCAGTACTTC. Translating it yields CASTTSGTSSYEQYF.

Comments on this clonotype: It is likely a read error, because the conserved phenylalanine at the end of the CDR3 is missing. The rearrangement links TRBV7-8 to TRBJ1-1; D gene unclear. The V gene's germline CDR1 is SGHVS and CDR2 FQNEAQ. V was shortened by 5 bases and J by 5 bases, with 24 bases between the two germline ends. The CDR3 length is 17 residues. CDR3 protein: CASSEYKNQLQHTEAFS. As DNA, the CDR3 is TGTGCCAGCAGCGAATACAAGAATCAGCTCCAGCATACTGAAGCTTTCTCT.

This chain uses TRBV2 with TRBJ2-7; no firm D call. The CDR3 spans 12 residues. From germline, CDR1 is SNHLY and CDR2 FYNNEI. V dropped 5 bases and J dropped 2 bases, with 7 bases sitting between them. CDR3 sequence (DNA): TGTGCCAGCAGTCCCGAGACCTACGAGCAGTACTTC. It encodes CASSPETYEQYF.

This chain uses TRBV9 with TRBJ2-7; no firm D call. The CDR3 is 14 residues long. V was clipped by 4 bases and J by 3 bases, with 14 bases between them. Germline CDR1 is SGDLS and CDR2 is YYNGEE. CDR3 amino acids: CASSPSGGVYEQYF. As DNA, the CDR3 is TGTGCCAGCAGCCCCTCGGGTGGAGTCTACGAGCAGTACTTC.

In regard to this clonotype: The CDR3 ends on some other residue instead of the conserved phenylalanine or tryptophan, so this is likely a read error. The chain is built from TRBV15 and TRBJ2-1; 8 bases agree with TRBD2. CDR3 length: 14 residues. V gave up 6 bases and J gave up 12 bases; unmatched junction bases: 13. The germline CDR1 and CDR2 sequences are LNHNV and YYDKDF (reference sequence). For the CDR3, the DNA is TGTGCCACCAGTGAAGAGCGGGGGAAGCATGCGCAGTTCTAC. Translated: CATSEERGKHAQFY.

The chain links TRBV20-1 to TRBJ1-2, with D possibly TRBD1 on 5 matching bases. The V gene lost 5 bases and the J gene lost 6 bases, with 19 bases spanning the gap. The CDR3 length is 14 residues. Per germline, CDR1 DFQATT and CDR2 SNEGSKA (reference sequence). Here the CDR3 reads CSALVPMAGDGYTF. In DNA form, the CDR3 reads TGCAGTGCTCTAGTGCCTATGGCGGGGGATGGCTACACCTTC.

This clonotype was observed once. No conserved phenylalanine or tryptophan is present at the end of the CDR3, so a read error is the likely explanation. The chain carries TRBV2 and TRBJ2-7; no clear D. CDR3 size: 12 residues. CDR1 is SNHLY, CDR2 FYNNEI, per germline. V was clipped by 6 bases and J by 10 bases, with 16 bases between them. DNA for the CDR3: TGTGCCAGCAGCTTTGCAGCTAACTATCAGTACATC. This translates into CASSFAANYQYI.

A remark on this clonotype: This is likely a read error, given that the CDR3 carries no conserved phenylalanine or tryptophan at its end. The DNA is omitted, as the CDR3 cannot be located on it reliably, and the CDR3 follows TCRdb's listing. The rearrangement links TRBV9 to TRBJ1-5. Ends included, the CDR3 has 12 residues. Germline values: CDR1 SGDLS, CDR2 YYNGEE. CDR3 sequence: CASSVEGGDKRA.

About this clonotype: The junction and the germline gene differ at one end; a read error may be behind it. CDR3: CGSRGPGGNSPLHF. CDR3 bases: TGTGGCAGTAGGGGCCCAGGGGGGAATTCACCCCTCCACTTT. The chain is built from TRBV19 and TRBJ1-6, with 7 bases identical to TRBD1. The length of the CDR3 is 14 residues. Germline V gives CDR1 LNHDA, CDR2 SQIVND (reference sequence).

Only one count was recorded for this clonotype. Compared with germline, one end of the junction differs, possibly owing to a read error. This CDR3 reads CASSLPASGRAEASF. In nucleotides, the CDR3 is TGTGCCAGCAGCCTCCCGGCCTCCGGAAGGGCTGAGGCTTCCTTT. V usage is TRBV7-2 and J usage is TRBJ1-1; D uncertain. CDR3 length: 15 residues. CDR1 and CDR2 from the germline V gene are SGHTA and FQGNSA.

The CDR3 here is CSATAGRGGIYEQYF. CDR3 bases: TGCAGTGCTACGGCCGGGCGCGGGGGGATATACGAGCAGTACTTC. The chain combines TRBV20-1 with TRBJ2-7; 8 nucleotides align to TRBD2. The CDR3 totals 15 residues. CDR1 is DFQATT and CDR2 is SNEGSKA in the germline V gene (reference sequence). J lost 4 bases, V lost 4 bases, and 12 bases had no gene match.

This CDR3 is CSAQRILWANNEQFF. CDR3 sequence (DNA): TGCAGTGCCCAGCGGATCCTCTGGGCGAACAATGAGCAGTTCTTC. The chain combines TRBV20-1 with TRBJ2-1, with TRBD2 as a possible D gene (5 bases). CDR3 length: 15 amino acids. V lost 6 bases, J lost 5 bases, and 20 bases lay in between. Germline-derived CDR1 and CDR2 are DFQATT and SNEGSKA (reference sequence).

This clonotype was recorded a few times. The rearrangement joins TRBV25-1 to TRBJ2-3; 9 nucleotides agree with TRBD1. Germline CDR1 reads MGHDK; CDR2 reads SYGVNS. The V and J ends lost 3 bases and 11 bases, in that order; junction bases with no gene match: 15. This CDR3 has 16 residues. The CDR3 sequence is CASSDPGTGPYDEQYF. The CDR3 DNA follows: TGTGCCAGCAGTGATCCCGGGACAGGGCCCTACGATGAGCAGTATTTT.

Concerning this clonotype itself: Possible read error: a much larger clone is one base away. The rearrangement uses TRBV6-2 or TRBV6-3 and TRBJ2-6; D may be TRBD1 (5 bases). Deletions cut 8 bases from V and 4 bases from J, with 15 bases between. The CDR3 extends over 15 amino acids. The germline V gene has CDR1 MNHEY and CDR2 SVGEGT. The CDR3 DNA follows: TGTGCCAGCCGAAAACAGGTTAGGGGGGCCAACGTCCTGACTTTC. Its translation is CASRKQVRGANVLTF.

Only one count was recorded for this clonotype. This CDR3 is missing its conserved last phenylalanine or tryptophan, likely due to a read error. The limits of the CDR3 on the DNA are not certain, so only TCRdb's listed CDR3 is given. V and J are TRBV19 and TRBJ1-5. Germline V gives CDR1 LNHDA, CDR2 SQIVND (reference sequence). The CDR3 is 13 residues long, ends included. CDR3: CASSGESGQPRHL.

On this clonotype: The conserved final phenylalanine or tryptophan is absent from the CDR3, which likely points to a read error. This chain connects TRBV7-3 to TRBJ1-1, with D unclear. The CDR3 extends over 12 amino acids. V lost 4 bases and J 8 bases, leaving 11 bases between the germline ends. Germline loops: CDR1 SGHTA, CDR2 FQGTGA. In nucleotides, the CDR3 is TGTGCCAGCAGCTACCTCGGTCGAGAAGCTTTCTCT. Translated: CASSYLGREAFS.

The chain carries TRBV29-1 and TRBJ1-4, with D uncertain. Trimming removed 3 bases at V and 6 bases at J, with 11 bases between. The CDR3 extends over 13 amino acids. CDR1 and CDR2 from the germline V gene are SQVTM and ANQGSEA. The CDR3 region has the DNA TGCAGCGTTGACACAAGGGAAGATGAAAAACTGTTTTTT. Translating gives CSVDTREDEKLFF.